The 12 T cell receptor beta chains presented below share a single source sample, sequenced in a study of identical twins. TCRdb re-called the 5' RACE reads with MiXCR, one entry per CDR3 protein. Counted here are fewer than 500,000 distinct CDR3 sequences, approximately 15% occurring once; the ten biggest clones make up more than 0.8%. These data were likewise used in another study, on yellow fever vaccine responses in identical twins.

Source material: CD4+ T cells sorted from blood. The receptors here all came from a young woman in good health.

At least ten counts were recorded for this clonotype. The chain carries TRBV4-1 and TRBJ2-3; D may be TRBD2 (5 bases). The length of the CDR3 is 16 residues. With 4 bases removed from V and 2 bases from J, the gap between germline ends came to 16 bases. Germline loops: CDR1 MGHRA, CDR2 YSYEKL. Written as DNA, the CDR3 is TGCGCCAGCAGCCTGATCGGGGTCCCCGCCACAGATACGCAGTATTTT. Translated, it gives CASSLIGVPATDTQYF.

The chain combines TRBV14 with TRBJ2-4; maybe TRBD1 (5 bases). V lost 0 bases and J lost 9, with 9 bases in between. The CDR3 is made up of 13 amino acids. Germline V gene data show CDR1 as SGHDN and CDR2 as FVKESK. The CDR3 protein is CASSQDGASIQYF. Written as DNA, the CDR3 is TGTGCCAGCAGCCAAGATGGGGCCAGCATTCAGTACTTC.

The table lists this clonotype with many counts. The genes are TRBV5-1 and TRBJ2-2; D might be TRBD1 (5 bases). The ends were cut back, 5 bases at V and 4 bases at J, with 12 bases in the middle. Germline CDR1 reads SGHRS; CDR2 reads YFSETQ. This CDR3 has 14 residues. CDR3 protein: CASSPQGTTGELFF. The CDR3 nucleotides read TGCGCCAGCAGTCCTCAGGGCACCACCGGGGAGCTGTTTTTT.

In this sample, this clonotype turned up many times. This sequence joins TRBV4-3 and TRBJ2-1, with 7 bases identical to TRBD1. CDR3 length: 14 amino acids. The germline CDR1 and CDR2 sequences are LGHNA and YSLEER. The V and J ends lost 1 base and 7 bases, in that order; junction bases with no gene match: 4. The CDR3 bases are TGCGCCAGCAGCCAAGGACAGGGCTTAAATGAGCAGTTCTTC. Amino acid sequence: CASSQGQGLNEQFF.

This clonotype has a count of ten or more. The chain couples TRBV28 to TRBJ2-7; TRBD1 matches 10 bases. The CDR3 covers 13 residues. The V gene's germline CDR1 is MDHEN and CDR2 SYDVKM. The V segment lost 5 bases and the J segment 3 bases; nucleotides outside the gene matches: 1. The CDR3 bases are TGTGCCAGCAGTGGGACAGGGGTCTACGAGCAGTACTTC. Translating it yields CASSGTGVYEQYF.

This clonotype has only a few counts. The rearrangement uses TRBV28 and TRBJ1-1; D remains unclear. Trimming shortened V by 8 bases and J by 5 bases, and 12 bases separated the two germline ends. The germline gives CDR1 MDHEN, CDR2 SYDVKM. The CDR3 covers 12 residues. CDR3 nucleotides: TGTGCCAGCTCCTTAATCCGAACTGAAGCTTTCTTT. This codes for CASSLIRTEAFF.

This clonotype appeared a few times. The V gene is TRBV20-1, the J gene TRBJ2-3; 11 nucleotides line up with TRBD2. J lost 2 bases, V lost 5 bases, and 3 bases had no gene match. This CDR3 region has 14 residues. The germline gives CDR1 DFQATT, CDR2 SNEGSKA (reference sequence). The chain's CDR3 is CSAFSGRATDTQYF. For the CDR3, the DNA is TGCAGTGCTTTTAGCGGGAGGGCCACAGATACGCAGTATTTT.

This clonotype was detected ten times or more. The gene calls are TRBV5-1 and TRBJ2-5, with D perhaps TRBD1 (6 bases). V was shortened by 4 bases and J by 5 bases, with 12 bases between the two germline ends. Per the germline V gene, CDR1 is SGHRS and CDR2 is YFSETQ. The length of the CDR3 is 13 residues. This CDR3 reads CASSIQGVETQYF. CDR3 DNA sequence: TGCGCCAGCAGCATACAGGGAGTGGAGACCCAGTACTTC.

The chain has TRBV19 and TRBJ2-3, with 9 positions matching TRBD2. The CDR3 length is 16 residues. Trimming at V came to 6 bases and at J to 1 base, leaving 8 bases not matched to a gene. The V gene's germline CDR1 is LNHDA and CDR2 SQIVND (reference sequence). CDR3 nucleotides: TGTGCCAGTAGCATGGGGATAGCGGGGGGCACAGATACGCAGTATTTT. Its translation is CASSMGIAGGTDTQYF.

The sample holds a few counts of this clonotype. V is TRBV5-1 and J is TRBJ2-1, with D unresolved. Looked up from germline, CDR1 is SGHRS and CDR2 is YFSETQ. This CDR3 is 14 amino acids long. The V and J ends lost 1 base and 4 bases respectively, with 9 bases between them. CDR3 DNA: TGCGCCAGCAGCTTGACAGCAGAATACAATGAGCAGTTCTTC. Its protein product is CASSLTAEYNEQFF.

The rearrangement links TRBV5-8 to TRBJ2-7; D is perhaps TRBD1 or TRBD2 (6 bases each). The CDR3 is 14 amino acids. Germline V gene lookup returns CDR1 SGHTS and CDR2 YDEGEE. Trimming removed 6 bases from V and 0 bases from J, with 13 bases in between. The CDR3 DNA sequence: TGTGCCAGCACCCCGGGGGACACCTCCTACGAGCAGTACTTC. Translation: CASTPGDTSYEQYF.

Comment on this clonotype: At one boundary the junction diverges from the germline segment, which might be a read error. The chain has TRBV7-2 and TRBJ1-1; 8 bases line up with TRBD1. The CDR3 totals 15 residues. Germline V gene sequence: CDR1 SGHTA, CDR2 FQGNSA. In DNA form, the CDR3 reads TGTGCCACCAGCCTCCTGACAGGGGCGAACACTGAAGCTTTCTTT. This codes for CATSLLTGANTEAFF.